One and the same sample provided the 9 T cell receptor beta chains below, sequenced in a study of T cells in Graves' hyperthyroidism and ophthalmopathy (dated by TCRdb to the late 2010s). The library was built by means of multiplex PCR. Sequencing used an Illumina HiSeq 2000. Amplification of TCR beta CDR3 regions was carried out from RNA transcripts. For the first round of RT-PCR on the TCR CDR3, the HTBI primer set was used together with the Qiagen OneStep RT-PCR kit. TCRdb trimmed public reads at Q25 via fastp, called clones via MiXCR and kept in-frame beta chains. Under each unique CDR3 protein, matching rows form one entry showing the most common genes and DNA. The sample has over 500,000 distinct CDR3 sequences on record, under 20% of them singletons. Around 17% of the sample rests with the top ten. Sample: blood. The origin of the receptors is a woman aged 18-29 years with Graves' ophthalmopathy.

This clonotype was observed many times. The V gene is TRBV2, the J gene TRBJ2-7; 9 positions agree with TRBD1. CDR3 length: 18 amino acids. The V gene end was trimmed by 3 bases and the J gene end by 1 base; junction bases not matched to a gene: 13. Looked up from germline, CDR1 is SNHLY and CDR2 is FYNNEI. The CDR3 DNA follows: TGTGCCAGCAGTGATAGGACAGGGGTCCTACCCTTGTCCTACGAGCAGTACTTC. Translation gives CASSDRTGVLPLSYEQYF.

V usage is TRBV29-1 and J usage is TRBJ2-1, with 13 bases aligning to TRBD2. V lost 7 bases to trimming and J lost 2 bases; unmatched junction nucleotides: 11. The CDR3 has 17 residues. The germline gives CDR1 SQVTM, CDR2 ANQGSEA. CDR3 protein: CSGVGLAGAGPYNEQFF. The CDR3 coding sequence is TGCAGCGGGGTAGGACTAGCGGGAGCGGGGCCCTACAATGAGCAGTTCTTC.

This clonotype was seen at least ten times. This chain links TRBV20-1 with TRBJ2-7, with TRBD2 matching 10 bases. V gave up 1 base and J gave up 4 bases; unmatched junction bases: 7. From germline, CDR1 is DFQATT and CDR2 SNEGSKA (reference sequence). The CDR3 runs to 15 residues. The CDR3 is CSARVLAGAGYEQYF. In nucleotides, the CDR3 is TGCAGTGCTAGAGTTCTAGCGGGAGCCGGGTACGAGCAGTACTTC.

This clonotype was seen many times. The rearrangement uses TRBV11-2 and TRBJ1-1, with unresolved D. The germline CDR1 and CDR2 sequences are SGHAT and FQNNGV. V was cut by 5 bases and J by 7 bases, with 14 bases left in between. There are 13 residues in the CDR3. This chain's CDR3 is CASSTQMGGEAFF. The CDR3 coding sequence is TGTGCCAGCAGCACACAGATGGGCGGTGAAGCTTTCTTT.

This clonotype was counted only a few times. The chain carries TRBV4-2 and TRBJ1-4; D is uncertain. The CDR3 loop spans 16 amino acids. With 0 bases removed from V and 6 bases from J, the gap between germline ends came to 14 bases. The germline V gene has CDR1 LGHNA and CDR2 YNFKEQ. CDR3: CASSQDPRLLDEKLFF. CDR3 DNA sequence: TGTGCCAGCAGCCAAGATCCTCGACTTTTGGATGAAAAACTGTTTTTT.

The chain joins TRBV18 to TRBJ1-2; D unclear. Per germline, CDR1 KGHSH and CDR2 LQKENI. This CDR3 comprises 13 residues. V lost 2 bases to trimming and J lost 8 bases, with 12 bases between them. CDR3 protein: CASSPTGNQGYTF. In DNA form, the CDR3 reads TGTGCCAGCTCACCAACCGGGAATCAAGGCTACACCTTC.

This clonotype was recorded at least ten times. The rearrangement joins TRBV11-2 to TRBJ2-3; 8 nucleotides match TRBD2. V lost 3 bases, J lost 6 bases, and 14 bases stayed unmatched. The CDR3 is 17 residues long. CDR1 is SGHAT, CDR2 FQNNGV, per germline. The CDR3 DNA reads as TGTGCCAGCAGCTTTGTGAGCGGGAGAGTCGCCAACGATACGCAGTATTTT. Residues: CASSFVSGRVANDTQYF.

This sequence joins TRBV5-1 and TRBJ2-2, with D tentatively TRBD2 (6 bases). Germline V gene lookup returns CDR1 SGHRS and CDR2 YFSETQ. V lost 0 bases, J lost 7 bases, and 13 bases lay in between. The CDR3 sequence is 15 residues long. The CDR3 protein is CASSLGPMEGGELFF. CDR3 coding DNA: TGCGCCAGCAGCTTGGGACCTATGGAGGGCGGGGAGCTGTTTTTT.

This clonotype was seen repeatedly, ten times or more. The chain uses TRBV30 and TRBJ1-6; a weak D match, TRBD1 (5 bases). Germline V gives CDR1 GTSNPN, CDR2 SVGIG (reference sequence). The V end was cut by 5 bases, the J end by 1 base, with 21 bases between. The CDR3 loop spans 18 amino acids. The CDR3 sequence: CAWAREGFFGSYNSPLHF. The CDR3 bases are TGTGCCTGGGCTCGGGAGGGGTTCTTCGGATCCTATAATTCACCCCTCCACTTT.